This T cell receptor beta chain was captured by sequencing in a study of technical replicates of blood from four donors. The CDR3 consists of 16 residues. CDR1 and CDR2 (germline): MRHNA, SNTAGT. V dropped 0 bases and J dropped 10 bases, with 19 bases sitting between them. The data were produced by immunoSEQ multiplex PCR, yet TCRdb's version contains in-frame clones alone and is incomplete. In the table there are some 80,000 clones, about 91% of which are singletons. The receptor comes from a human donor in good health. The chain joins TRBV6-4 to TRBJ2-1, with D maybe TRBD2 (5 bases). Source material: T cells isolated from PBMCs. The CDR3 coding sequence is TGTGCCAGCAGTGACTCGAGCGGTTCGGGCGACGAGGAGCAGTTCTTC. Amino acids: CASSDSSGSGDEEQFF.